These 10 T cell receptor beta chains were sequenced from one sample in a study of shared clonotypes between healthy human individuals. Measured with immunoSEQ multiplex PCR; TCRdb has only the in-frame clones, and not every one. The profile shows approximately 2.4 million clones, roughly 95% of them singletons. The sample comprised naive CD4+ T cells sorted from blood. Subset meaning: CD45RA+ positively selected. Receptors originate from a young man in good health.

The rearrangement links TRBV5-1 to TRBJ2-2; no firm D call. Germline V gene sequence: CDR1 SGHRS, CDR2 YFSETQ. V was clipped by 0 bases and J by 6 bases, with 9 bases between them. The CDR3 extends over 14 amino acids. The CDR3 is CASSLAPGPGELFF. For the CDR3, the DNA is TGCGCCAGCAGCTTGGCGCCCGGGCCCGGGGAGCTGTTTTTT.

The chain uses TRBV29-1 and TRBJ1-1, with D perhaps TRBD1 (5 bases). The CDR3 is 13 amino acids. Trimming stripped 7 bases from V and 1 base from J, with 13 bases between. Germline V CDR1 and CDR2: SQVTM, ANQGSEA. CDR3: CSALDRSNTEAFF. The DNA for the CDR3 is TGCAGCGCCCTTGACAGATCGAACACTGAAGCTTTCTTT.

The rearrangement joins TRBV5-6 to TRBJ1-1; the D is unclear. Trimming pared 5 bases from V and 2 bases from J, leaving 7 bases between. The germline V gene encodes CDR1 SGHDT and CDR2 YYEEEE. This CDR3 is 12 amino acids long. The CDR3 loop reads CASSFFNTEAFF. The CDR3 bases are TGTGCCAGCAGTTTTTTCAACACTGAAGCTTTCTTT.

CDR3 residues: CASKASGEPTDTQYF. CDR3 DNA sequence: TGTGCCAGCAAGGCTAGCGGGGAACCCACAGATACGCAGTATTTT. The V and J genes are TRBV28 and TRBJ2-3; 9 nucleotides align to TRBD2. The CDR3 loop spans 15 amino acids. V was pared by 7 bases and J by 2 bases, with 7 bases of the junction left unmatched. Germline V lookup: CDR1 MDHEN, CDR2 SYDVKM.

The chain is built from TRBV10-2 and TRBJ1-4; the D is unclear. Per germline, CDR1 WSHSY and CDR2 SAAADI. V dropped 3 bases and J dropped 0 bases, with 11 bases sitting between them. This CDR3 is 16 amino acids long. The CDR3 protein is CASSDLGRATNEKLFF. The DNA of the CDR3 is TGCGCCAGCAGTGATCTGGGTCGAGCAACTAATGAAAAACTGTTTTTT.

Here the CDR3 reads CASLPGGNHYGYTF. CDR3 DNA: TGTGCCAGCCTTCCAGGGGGTAACCACTATGGCTACACCTTC. This sequence joins TRBV2 and TRBJ1-2; 7 bases map to TRBD1. The V gene's germline CDR1 is SNHLY and CDR2 FYNNEI. CDR3 length: 14 residues. V trimming: 8 bases; J trimming: 3 bases; junction bases outside the gene matches: 9.

Turning to this clone: Other DNA sequences in this specimen translate into the identical CDR3. The V call is TRBV28, the J call TRBJ2-7, with D unclear. The CDR3 is 11 residues long. CDR1 and CDR2 from the germline V gene are MDHEN and SYDVKM. V lost 2 bases and J 6 bases, leaving 5 bases between the germline ends. The CDR3, as DNA: TGTGCCAGCAGTTTAGCTCGCGAGCAGTACTTC. Its translation: CASSLAREQYF.

The chain links TRBV4-1 to TRBJ2-2, with D tentatively TRBD2 (7 bases). CDR1 and CDR2 from the germline V gene are MGHRA and YSYEKL. This CDR3 contains 16 residues. V was clipped by 3 bases and J by 4 bases, with 15 bases between them. CDR3 nucleotides: TGCGCCAGCAGCCAGTCCGGGGGGCCGGCCACCGGGGAGCTGTTTTTT. As protein: CASSQSGGPATGELFF.

The CDR3 loop is CASSIGTVSYGYTF. Written as DNA, the CDR3 is TGTGCCAGTAGTATCGGGACGGTGTCCTATGGCTACACCTTC. The chain uses TRBV19 and TRBJ1-2; TRBD1 might be the D (5 bases). CDR1 LNHDA and CDR2 SQIVND come from the germline V gene (reference sequence). CDR3 size: 14 residues. V lost 3 bases and J lost 4, with 12 bases in between.

The chain employs TRBV2 and TRBJ1-2; TRBD1 is a possible D gene (6 bases). The germline V gene has CDR1 SNHLY and CDR2 FYNNEI. The CDR3 is 14 residues long. The V end lost 2 bases, the J end lost 4 bases, and 11 bases lay between the germline ends. The DNA of the CDR3 is TGTGCCAGCAGTGAAAGGGACACACTCTATGGCTACACCTTC. Translated: CASSERDTLYGYTF.